This entry lists 21 T cell receptor beta chains sequenced from one sample in a study of blood T cell repertoires in COVID-19. The protocol was immunoSEQ multiplex PCR, while the TCRdb copy is restricted to in-frame clones and leaves out a portion. The sample gives roughly 190,000 clones, 80% to 90% of which show up once; roughly 2.9% is in the top ten. The sequencing sample was made of peripheral blood. The receptors shown here come from a man in his forties or fifties with active or convalescent COVID-19.

The chain couples TRBV27 to TRBJ2-3; the match to TRBD2 covers 11 bases. The V gene end was trimmed by 6 bases and the J gene end by 1 base; junction bases not matched to a gene: 6. From germline, CDR1 is MNHEY and CDR2 SMNVEV (reference sequence). CDR3 length: 16 residues. CDR3 in DNA: TGTGCCAGCAGCCGATTGACTAGCGGGGGCACAGATACGCAGTATTTT. Encoded protein: CASSRLTSGGTDTQYF.

The rearrangement uses TRBV2 and TRBJ2-7, with 8 nucleotides matching TRBD1. This CDR3 contains 13 residues. V lost 5 bases, J lost 4 bases, and 4 bases stayed unmatched. CDR1 SNHLY and CDR2 FYNNEI come from the germline V gene. CDR3 DNA: TGTGCCAGCAGTTTTCGACAGGGGTACGAGCAGTACTTC. Its translation: CASSFRQGYEQYF. Full variable domain (outside the CDR3, taken from reference TRBV2 and TRBJ2-7): EPEVTQTPSHQVTQMGQEVILRCVPISNHLYFYWYRQILGQKVEFLVSFYNNEISEKSEIFDDQFSVERPDGSNFTLKIRSTKLEDSAMYFCASSFRQGYEQYFGPGTRLTVT.

This clone was recorded once. The chain couples TRBV7-6 to TRBJ1-3, with TRBD1 identical over 8 bases. CDR3 size: 16 residues. Unmatched junction bases numbered 9, after V lost 5 bases and J lost 3 bases. The germline CDR1 and CDR2 sequences are SGHVS and FNYEAQ. CDR3 sequence reads: CASSIRTGTIGNTIYF. CDR3 sequence (DNA): TGTGCCAGCAGCATCAGGACAGGGACCATTGGAAACACCATATATTTT.

This clone came up once. This chain connects TRBV6-5 to TRBJ2-1, with a tentative D call TRBD1 (5 bases). The CDR3 contains 15 residues. Germline CDR1 is MNHEY and CDR2 is SVGAGI. V lost 4 bases, J lost 1 base, and 11 bases lay in between. The CDR3 nucleotides are TGTGCCAGCAGTTCGAGGACACTTTCCTACAATGAGCAGTTCTTC. Translation: CASSSRTLSYNEQFF.

This chain connects TRBV2 to TRBJ1-2; 8 bases line up with TRBD1. The trim removed 2 bases at V and 2 bases at J, leaving 1 base unmatched. Germline CDR1 and CDR2: SNHLY and FYNNEI. The CDR3 covers 14 residues. The CDR3 sequence: CASSENRGNYGYTF. The CDR3 region has the DNA TGTGCCAGCAGTGAAAACAGGGGGAACTATGGCTACACCTTC.

The chain couples TRBV14 to TRBJ2-1; 7 nucleotides line up with TRBD2. The CDR3 loop spans 15 amino acids. From germline, CDR1 is SGHDN and CDR2 FVKESK. Trimming cost V 0 bases and J 15 bases; bases outside gene matches: 14. The CDR3 reads CASSQDRGLEEFGFF. CDR3 coding DNA: TGTGCCAGCAGCCAAGATCGAGGACTAGAAGAATTCGGGTTCTTC.

V and J are TRBV11-2 and TRBJ1-1; 10 bases align to TRBD1. The CDR3 runs to 16 residues. Losses at the gene ends were 5 bases for V and 5 bases for J; bases not matched to a gene: 11. Germline loops: CDR1 SGHAT, CDR2 FQNNGV. The chain's CDR3 is CASSPRQGAFMTEAFF. For the CDR3, the DNA is TGTGCCAGCAGCCCCCGACAGGGGGCGTTTATGACTGAAGCTTTCTTT. Together with reference TRBV11-2 and TRBJ1-1, the CDR3 gives the full variable domain: EAGVAQSPRYKIIEKRQSVAFWCNPISGHATLYWYQQILGQGPKLLIQFQNNGVVDDSQLPKDRFSAERLKGVDSTLKIQPAKLEDSAVYLCASSPRQGAFMTEAFFGQGTRLTVV.

This clone showed up just a few times. This chain joins TRBV5-1 and TRBJ2-7; possible D gene TRBD1, 5 bases. With 0 bases removed from V and 1 base from J, the gap between germline ends came to 14 bases. CDR1 and CDR2 (germline): SGHRS, YFSETQ. The CDR3 has 16 residues. The CDR3 bases are TGCGCCAGCAGCTTGGCCGAGGTCGCAGGGTCCTACGAGCAGTACTTC. Its protein product is CASSLAEVAGSYEQYF. Filled out from reference TRBV5-1 and TRBJ2-7, the complete variable domain reads KAGVTQTPRYLIKTRGQQVTLSCSPISGHRSVSWYQQTPGQGLQFLFEYFSETQRNKGNFPGRFSGRQFSNSRSEMNVSTLELGDSALYLCASSLAEVAGSYEQYFGPGTRLTVT.

The rearrangement uses TRBV12-5 and TRBJ1-6; weak D call: TRBD1 (5 bases). The CDR3 totals 15 residues. V was clipped by 2 bases and J by 10 bases, with 15 bases between them. Germline-derived CDR1 and CDR2 are LGHNT and FRNRAP. The CDR3 spells CASGLSRAGLSPLHF. DNA of the CDR3: TGTGCTAGTGGTTTGAGCAGGGCCGGGTTGTCACCCCTCCACTTT.

The V gene is TRBV5-4, the J gene TRBJ2-1; TRBD2 aligns across 12 bases. V gave up 3 bases and J gave up 7 bases; unmatched junction bases: 14. Germline V CDR1 and CDR2: SGHNT, YYREEE (reference sequence). The CDR3 covers 18 residues. Here the CDR3 reads CASSSGTSGPGGGNEQFF. The CDR3, as DNA: TGTGCCAGCAGCTCCGGGACTAGCGGGCCCGGAGGGGGGAATGAGCAGTTCTTC.

V usage is TRBV4-1 and J usage is TRBJ2-5, with a weak D call TRBD1 (6 bases). The germline V gene encodes CDR1 MGHRA and CDR2 YSYEKL. V was cut by 3 bases and J by 5 bases, with 19 bases left in between. The CDR3 loop spans 16 amino acids. The CDR3 here is CASSQTPRTAWETQYF. The CDR3 DNA sequence: TGCGCCAGCAGCCAGACCCCTAGGACAGCGTGGGAGACCCAGTACTTC.

This clone was seen a single time. This chain uses TRBV4-1 with TRBJ2-5; D is possibly TRBD2 (7 bases). Trimming removed 1 base at V and 9 bases at J, with 15 bases between. Germline V gene lookup returns CDR1 MGHRA and CDR2 YSYEKL. The CDR3 has 14 residues. The DNA of the CDR3 is TGCGCCAGCAGCCAAGCTAGCGGTAGGGGGGCCCAGTACTTC. Amino acids: CASSQASGRGAQYF.

The CDR3 loop is CASSWGQGANEQFF. CDR3 sequence (DNA): TGTGCCAGCAGCTGGGGACAGGGGGCTAATGAGCAGTTCTTC. V and J are TRBV6-6 and TRBJ2-1; 12 bases map to TRBD1. The CDR3 totals 14 residues. From germline, CDR1 is MNHNY and CDR2 SVGAGI (reference sequence). With 6 bases clipped from V and 7 bases from J, the junction kept 4 bases outside the gene matches.

Comment on this clone: Additional DNA sequences in this sample encode the identical CDR3. The chain couples TRBV29-1 to TRBJ1-1; TRBD1 agrees at 8 bases. Trimming at V came to 4 bases and at J to 1 base, leaving 2 bases not matched to a gene. The CDR3 is 13 residues long. Germline V gene data show CDR1 as SQVTM and CDR2 as ANQGSEA. CDR3 nucleotides: TGCAGCGTTGGCAGGGGGCAGAACACTGAAGCTTTCTTT. It is translated as CSVGRGQNTEAFF.

This clone was picked up one time. This chain uses TRBV6-5 with TRBJ2-1; D possibly corresponds to TRBD2 (5 bases). V gave up 0 bases and J gave up 5 bases, with 11 bases separating them. Germline V gene lookup returns CDR1 MNHEY and CDR2 SVGAGI. This CDR3 is 15 amino acids long. CDR3 sequence reads: CASSYSTGIHNEQFF. CDR3 nucleotides: TGTGCCAGCAGTTACTCGACGGGGATCCACAATGAGCAGTTCTTC.

The chain combines TRBV20-1 with TRBJ2-1, with D possibly TRBD1 on 5 matching bases. This CDR3 contains 11 residues. The V gene's germline CDR1 is DFQATT and CDR2 SNEGSKA (reference sequence). V was pared by 1 base and J by 15 bases, with 13 bases between. In DNA form, the CDR3 reads TGCAGTGCTAGAGCTCCCGGACACTGGTTCTTC. It yields the protein CSARAPGHWFF.

This rearrangement joins TRBV30 to TRBJ1-2, with a possible D match to TRBD1 (6 bases). The CDR3 has 15 residues. Trimming took off 3 bases at V and 0 bases at J, with 14 bases between the two ends. Germline V lookup: CDR1 GTSNPN, CDR2 SVGIG (reference sequence). The CDR3 spells CAWRVPGHTNYGYTF. The DNA of the CDR3 is TGTGCCTGGAGGGTTCCGGGACATACTAACTATGGCTACACCTTC.

The rearrangement joins TRBV3-1 (or the pseudogene TRBV3-2) to TRBJ1-1, with 8 bases that match TRBD1. The CDR3 length is 17 residues. V was clipped by 0 bases and J by 2 bases; unmatched bases: 8. Germline CDR1 and CDR2: LGHDT and YNNKEL (reference sequence). CDR3 region: CASSQDPTGEGNTEAFF. CDR3 in DNA: TGTGCCAGCAGCCAAGATCCGACAGGGGAGGGCAACACTGAAGCTTTCTTT.

The chain joins TRBV4-1 to TRBJ1-1; D remains unclear. The CDR3 length is 15 residues. Germline-derived CDR1 and CDR2 are MGHRA and YSYEKL. V dropped 0 bases and J dropped 5 bases, with 13 bases sitting between them. CDR3 sequence: CASSQDRLMETEAFF. In DNA form, the CDR3 reads TGCGCCAGCAGCCAAGATCGACTCATGGAGACTGAAGCTTTCTTT.

This sequence joins TRBV5-4 and TRBJ2-3; a possible D gene is TRBD2 (6 bases). Per the germline V gene, CDR1 is SGHNT and CDR2 is YYREEE (reference sequence). This CDR3 region has 16 residues. V was clipped by 4 bases and J by 1 base, with 16 bases between them. The CDR3 loop is CASSTPPTGGTDTQYF. The CDR3 nucleotides read TGTGCCAGCAGCACCCCCCCCACGGGAGGCACAGATACGCAGTATTTT.

The V call is TRBV24-1, the J call TRBJ2-7; 8 bases are a match to TRBD1. With 3 bases clipped from V and 3 bases from J, the junction kept 12 bases outside the gene matches. Germline lookup yields CDR1 KGHDR and CDR2 SFDVKD. The CDR3 consists of 17 residues. The CDR3 loop is CATSDAPRAGGLYEQYF. DNA of the CDR3: TGTGCCACCAGTGATGCCCCGAGGGCAGGGGGCCTCTACGAGCAGTACTTC.